This is a list of T cell receptor beta chains from one sample in a study of radiation and T cells in renal cell carcinoma. The protocol was immunoSEQ multiplex PCR, while the TCRdb copy is restricted to in-frame clones and leaves out a portion. The data show around 170,000 clones, 88% seen once. Specimen: blood, collected from a patient whose treatment included radiotherapy and nephrectomy. Receptors originate from a woman aged 45-65 years with renal cell carcinoma. CDR3s include the opening cysteine and the closing phenylalanine or tryptophan. A D gene is named only where the DNA matches it firmly. Size is omitted from some rows. Given values are once, few, many or a class for expanded clones.

CDR3aa: CASSLGRQGSSYNSPLHF
CDR3nt: TGTGCCAGCAGCTTAGGGAGACAGGGGAGCTCCTATAATTCACCCCTCCACTTT
d_gene: TRBD1
abundance: NA
v_gene: TRBV11-2
j_gene: TRBJ1-6

CDR3aa: CASSGQTSYEQYF
CDR3nt: TGTGCCAGCAGCGGGCAGACTTCCTACGAGCAGTACTTC
d_gene: NA
abundance: NA
v_gene: TRBV2
j_gene: TRBJ2-7

CDR3aa: CASNGVDSPLHF
CDR3nt: TGTGCCAGTAATGGGGTTGATTCACCCCTCCACTTT
d_gene: NA
abundance: few
v_gene: TRBV19
j_gene: TRBJ1-6

CDR3aa: CASSIDHPGPTFSSYNEQFF
CDR3nt: TGTGCCAGTAGTATAGATCACCCGGGTCCGACTTTTAGCTCCTACAATGAGCAGTTCTTC
d_gene: NA
abundance: NA
v_gene: TRBV19
j_gene: TRBJ2-1

CDR3aa: CASSERQGTGNTIYF
CDR3nt: TGTGCCAGCAGCGAAAGACAGGGGACTGGAAACACCATATATTTT
d_gene: TRBD1
abundance: NA
v_gene: TRBV9
j_gene: TRBJ1-3

CDR3aa: CASMEGAGNTIYF
CDR3nt: TGTGCCAGCATGGAAGGGGCTGGAAACACCATATATTTT
d_gene: NA
abundance: NA
v_gene: TRBV6-1
j_gene: TRBJ1-3

CDR3aa: CASSPMTGQVTQYF
CDR3nt: TGCGCCAGCAGCCCTATGACTGGCCAGGTGACCCAGTACTTC
d_gene: NA
abundance: NA
v_gene: TRBV4-1
j_gene: TRBJ2-5

CDR3aa: CASSETTGTSNQPQHF
CDR3nt: TGTGCCAGCAGTGAGACGACCGGGACAAGCAATCAGCCCCAGCATTTT
d_gene: NA
abundance: NA
v_gene: TRBV6-1
j_gene: TRBJ1-5

CDR3aa: CASGDPGGENTEAFF
CDR3nt: TGTGCCAGCGGGGACCCAGGGGGCGAGAACACTGAAGCTTTCTTT
d_gene: TRBD1
abundance: NA
v_gene: TRBV6-6
j_gene: TRBJ1-1

CDR3aa: CASGLVRGSRSEQFF
CDR3nt: TGTGCTAGTGGTTTGGTACGAGGCAGTCGGAGTGAGCAGTTCTTC
d_gene: NA
abundance: NA
v_gene: TRBV12-5
j_gene: TRBJ2-1

CDR3aa: CASSRDRVSTEAFF
CDR3nt: TGTGCCAGTAGCCGGGACAGGGTGAGCACTGAAGCTTTCTTT
d_gene: TRBD1
abundance: NA
v_gene: TRBV6-1
j_gene: TRBJ1-1

CDR3aa: CASSISGLGYTF
CDR3nt: TGTGCCAGTAGTATAAGCGGGCTTGGCTACACCTTC
d_gene: NA
abundance: NA
v_gene: TRBV19
j_gene: TRBJ1-2

CDR3aa: CASSPPVQGLSGNTIYF
CDR3nt: TGTGCCAGCTCACCCCCGGTGCAGGGGCTCTCTGGAAACACCATATATTTT
d_gene: NA
abundance: few
v_gene: TRBV18
j_gene: TRBJ1-3

CDR3aa: CASSIRRSTEAFF
CDR3nt: TGTGCCAGTAGTATTCGGAGAAGCACTGAAGCTTTCTTT
d_gene: NA
abundance: NA
v_gene: TRBV19
j_gene: TRBJ1-1

CDR3aa: CASSQGVDQPQHF
CDR3nt: TGTGCCAGCTCACAGGGGGTCGATCAGCCCCAGCATTTT
d_gene: NA
abundance: NA
v_gene: TRBV18
j_gene: TRBJ1-5

CDR3aa: CASSIGGSGYNEQFF
CDR3nt: TGTGCCAGTAGTATAGGGGGGAGCGGTTACAATGAGCAGTTCTTC
d_gene: NA
abundance: NA
v_gene: TRBV19
j_gene: TRBJ2-1

CDR3aa: CASVRLNTDTQYF
CDR3nt: TGTGCCAGCGTCCGTTTAAACACAGATACGCAGTATTTT
d_gene: NA
abundance: NA
v_gene: TRBV7-9
j_gene: TRBJ2-3

CDR3aa: CASSQVGGDDISGNTIYF
CDR3nt: TGCGCCAGCAGCCAAGTTGGAGGGGACGACATCTCTGGAAACACCATATATTTT
d_gene: NA
abundance: NA
v_gene: TRBV4-3
j_gene: TRBJ1-3

CDR3aa: CASSPYTRVGTEAFF
CDR3nt: TGTGCCAGCAGCCCCTACACCAGAGTTGGCACTGAAGCTTTCTTT
d_gene: NA
abundance: NA
v_gene: TRBV7-9
j_gene: TRBJ1-1

CDR3aa: CASSPKGALDWNGYTF
CDR3nt: TGTGCCAGCAGCCCTAAAGGGGCTCTCGACTGGAATGGCTACACCTTC
d_gene: NA
abundance: NA
v_gene: TRBV14
j_gene: TRBJ1-2

CDR3aa: CASSASGGGETQYF
CDR3nt: TGTGCCAGCAGCGCTAGCGGGGGTGGAGAGACCCAGTACTTC
d_gene: TRBD2
abundance: NA
v_gene: TRBV7-6
j_gene: TRBJ2-5

CDR3aa: CASSRTRIGHPYEQYF
CDR3nt: TGTGCCAGCAGCCGTACCCGGATCGGCCATCCCTACGAGCAGTACTTC
d_gene: NA
abundance: once
v_gene: TRBV5-6
j_gene: TRBJ2-7